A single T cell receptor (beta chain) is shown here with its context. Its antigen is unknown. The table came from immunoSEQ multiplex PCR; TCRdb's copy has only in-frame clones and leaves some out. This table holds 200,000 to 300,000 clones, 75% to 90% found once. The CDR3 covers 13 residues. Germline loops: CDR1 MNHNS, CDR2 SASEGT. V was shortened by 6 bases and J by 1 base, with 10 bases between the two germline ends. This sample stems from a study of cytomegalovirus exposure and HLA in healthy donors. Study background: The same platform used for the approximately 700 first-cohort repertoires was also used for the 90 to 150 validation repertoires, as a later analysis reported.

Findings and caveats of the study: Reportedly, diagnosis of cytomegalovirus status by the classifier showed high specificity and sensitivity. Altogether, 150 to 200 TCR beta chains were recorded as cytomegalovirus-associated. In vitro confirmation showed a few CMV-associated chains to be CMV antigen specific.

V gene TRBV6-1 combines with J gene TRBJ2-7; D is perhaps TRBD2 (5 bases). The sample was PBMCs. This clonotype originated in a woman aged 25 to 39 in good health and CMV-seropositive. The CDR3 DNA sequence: TGTGCCAGCAGGGACTTTCGTTCCTACGAGCAGTACTTC. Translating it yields CASRDFRSYEQYF.